Below, one T cell receptor beta chain is given with its context. Its cognate antigen is unknown. The sample originates from a study of T cell repertoires in cytomegalovirus infection. The study, taken as a whole, reports: HLA-C-restricted CMV-specific TCR beta clonotypes prevailed in the ex vivo response.

This CDR3 has 15 residues. CDR1 is MNHEY, CDR2 SVGAGI, per germline. Trimming took off 2 bases at V and 1 base at J, with 11 bases between the two ends. TCRdb ran MiXCR on the reads and lists one entry per CDR3 protein. This sample has hundreds of thousands of distinct CDR3 sequences, with approximately 10% found just once. This chain connects TRBV6-5 to TRBJ1-1; tentative D call: TRBD1 (5 bases). The origin of this receptor is a human donor in good health (CMV status not recorded). Some clones in this sample may be carry-over from other donors' samples. The sample was PBMCs. For the CDR3, the DNA is TGTGCCAGCAGTTACCGGGGACGGACGAACACTGAAGCTTTCTTT. It yields the protein CASSYRGRTNTEAFF.